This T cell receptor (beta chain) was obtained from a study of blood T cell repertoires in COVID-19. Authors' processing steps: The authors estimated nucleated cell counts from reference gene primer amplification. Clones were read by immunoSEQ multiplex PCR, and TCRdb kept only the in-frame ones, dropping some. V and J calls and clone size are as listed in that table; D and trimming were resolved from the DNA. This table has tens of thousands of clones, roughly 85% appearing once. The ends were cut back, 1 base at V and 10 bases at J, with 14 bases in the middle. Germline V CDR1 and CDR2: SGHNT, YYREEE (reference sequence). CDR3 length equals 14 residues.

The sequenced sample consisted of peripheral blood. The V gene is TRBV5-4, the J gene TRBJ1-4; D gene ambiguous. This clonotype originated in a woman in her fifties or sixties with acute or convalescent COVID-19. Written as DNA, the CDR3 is TGTGCCAGCAGCTTGTTGGGTGGTGAGGGAAAACTGTTTTTT. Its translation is CASSLLGGEGKLFF. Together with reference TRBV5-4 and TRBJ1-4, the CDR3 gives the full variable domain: ETGVTQSPTHLIKTRGQQVTLRCSSQSGHNTVSWYQQALGQGPQFIFQYYREEENGRGNFPPRFSGLQFPNYSSELNVNALELDDSALYLCASSLLGGEGKLFFGSGTQLSVL.